The clone carrying this TCR beta chain qualifies as medium-sized. What it recognizes is unknown. This sample was taken from a study of neurological immune-mediated disorders. V was pared by 6 bases and J by 1 base, with 12 bases between. Germline values: CDR1 ENHRY, CDR2 SYGVKD. This CDR3 has 14 amino acids. Whole-study results and caveats: The expanded clones of different subjects shared no CDR3 amino acid sequences (suggesting private repertoires in all groups).

The unsorted libraries were produced from 2 million PBMCs held at -80 C. Template-switch 5'RACE cDNA synthesis added a 10-nucleotide unique molecular identifier. From 15-18 subjects, every sequencing run obtained over 170 million TCR-beta sequences. TCRdb used MiXCR to reprocess the 5' RACE reads, holding one entry per CDR3 protein. The table includes fewer than 25,000 distinct CDR3 sequences, around an eighth detected once. Sequenced sample: PBMCs. The chain uses TRBV10-3 and TRBJ1-1, with D possibly being TRBD1 (6 bases). The source is a middle-aged woman with HTLV-1-associated myelopathy (HAM/TSP). This CDR3 reads CAIRLPGQNTEAFF. The CDR3 DNA reads as TGTGCCATCAGACTACCGGGACAGAACACTGAAGCTTTCTTT.